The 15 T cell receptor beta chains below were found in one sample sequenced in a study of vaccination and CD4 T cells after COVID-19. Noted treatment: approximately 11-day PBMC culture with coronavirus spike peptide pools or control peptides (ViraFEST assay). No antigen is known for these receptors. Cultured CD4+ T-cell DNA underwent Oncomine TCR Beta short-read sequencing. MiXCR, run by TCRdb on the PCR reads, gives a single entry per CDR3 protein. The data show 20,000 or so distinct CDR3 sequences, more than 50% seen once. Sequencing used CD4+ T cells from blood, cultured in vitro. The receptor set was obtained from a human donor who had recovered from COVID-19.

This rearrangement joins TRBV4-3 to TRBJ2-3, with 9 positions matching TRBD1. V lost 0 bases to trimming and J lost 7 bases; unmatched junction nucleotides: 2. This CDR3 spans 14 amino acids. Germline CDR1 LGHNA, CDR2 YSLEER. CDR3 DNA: TGCGCCAGCAGCCAAGAGGGACAGGGTTATACGCAGTATTTT. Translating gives CASSQEGQGYTQYF.

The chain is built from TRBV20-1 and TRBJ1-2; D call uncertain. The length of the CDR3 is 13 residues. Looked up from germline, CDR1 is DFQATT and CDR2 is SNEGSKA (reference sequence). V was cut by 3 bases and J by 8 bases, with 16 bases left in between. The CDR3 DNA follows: TGCAGTGCTAGCGGATTGCCAGTGAGGGGCTACACCTTC. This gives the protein CSASGLPVRGYTF.

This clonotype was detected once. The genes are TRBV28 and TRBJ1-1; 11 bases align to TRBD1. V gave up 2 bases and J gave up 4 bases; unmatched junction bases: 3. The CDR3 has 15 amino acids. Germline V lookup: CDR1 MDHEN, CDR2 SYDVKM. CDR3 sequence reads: CASSLGGTGGTEAFF. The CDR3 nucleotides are TGTGCCAGCAGTTTAGGTGGGACAGGGGGCACTGAAGCTTTCTTT.

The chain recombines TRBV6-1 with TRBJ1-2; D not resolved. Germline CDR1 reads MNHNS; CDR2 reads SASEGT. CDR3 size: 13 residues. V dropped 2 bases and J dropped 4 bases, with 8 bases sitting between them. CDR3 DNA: TGTGCCAGCAGTGAAACGGGGTCCTATGGCTACACCTTC. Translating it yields CASSETGSYGYTF.

CDR3 residues: CATSDWGQGGGETQYF. CDR3 in DNA: TGTGCCACCAGTGATTGGGGACAGGGAGGTGGAGAGACCCAGTACTTC. The rearrangement joins TRBV24-1 to TRBJ2-5; 9 nucleotides match TRBD1. With V trimmed by 2 bases and J by 4 bases, 7 bases remained unmatched. CDR1 is KGHDR, CDR2 SFDVKD, per germline. There are 16 residues in the CDR3.

The DNA for the CDR3 is TGCAGTGCTAGAGAAACAGGGACGGGTAATTCACCCCTCCACTTT. Translation: CSARETGTGNSPLHF. The chain combines TRBV20-1 with TRBJ1-6; a weak D match, TRBD1 (6 bases). CDR3 size: 15 residues. Germline CDR1 reads DFQATT; CDR2 reads SNEGSKA (reference sequence). The V and J ends lost 0 bases and 6 bases respectively, with 12 bases between them.

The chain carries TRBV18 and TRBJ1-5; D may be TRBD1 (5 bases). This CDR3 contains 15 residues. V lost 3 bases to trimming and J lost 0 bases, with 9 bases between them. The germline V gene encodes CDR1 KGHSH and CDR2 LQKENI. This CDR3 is CASSPEGHSNQPQHF. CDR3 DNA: TGTGCCAGCTCACCCGAGGGGCATAGCAATCAGCCCCAGCATTTT. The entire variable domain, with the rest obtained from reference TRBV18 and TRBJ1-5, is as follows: NAGVMQNPRHLVRRRGQEARLRCSPMKGHSHVYWYRQLPEEGLKFMVYLQKENIIDESGMPKERFSAEFPKEGPSILRIQQVVRGDSAAYFCASSPEGHSNQPQHFGDGTRLSIL.

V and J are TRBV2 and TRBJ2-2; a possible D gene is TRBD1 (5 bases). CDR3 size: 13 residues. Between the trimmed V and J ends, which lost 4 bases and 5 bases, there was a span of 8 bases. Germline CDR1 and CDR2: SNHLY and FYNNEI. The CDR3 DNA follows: TGTGCCAGCAGTGGCGACAGAACCGGGGAGCTGTTTTTT. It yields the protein CASSGDRTGELFF.

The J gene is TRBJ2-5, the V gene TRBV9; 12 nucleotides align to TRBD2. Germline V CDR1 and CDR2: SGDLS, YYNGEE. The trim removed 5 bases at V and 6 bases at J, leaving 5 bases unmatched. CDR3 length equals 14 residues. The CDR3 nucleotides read TGTGCCAGCAGTCCTAGCGGGGGGGTGAAGACCCAGTACTTC. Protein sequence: CASSPSGGVKTQYF.

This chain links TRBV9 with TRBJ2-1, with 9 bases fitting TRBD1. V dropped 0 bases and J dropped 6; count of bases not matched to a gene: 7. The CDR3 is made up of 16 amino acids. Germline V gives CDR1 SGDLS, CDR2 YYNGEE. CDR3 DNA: TGTGCCAGCAGCGTAGAGGGACAGGGCATTGTCAATGAGCAGTTCTTC. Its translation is CASSVEGQGIVNEQFF.

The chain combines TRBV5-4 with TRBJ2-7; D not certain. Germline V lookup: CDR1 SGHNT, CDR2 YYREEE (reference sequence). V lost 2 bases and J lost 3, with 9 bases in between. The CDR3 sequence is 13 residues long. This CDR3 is CASSFWADYEQYF. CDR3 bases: TGTGCCAGCAGCTTTTGGGCAGACTACGAGCAGTACTTC.

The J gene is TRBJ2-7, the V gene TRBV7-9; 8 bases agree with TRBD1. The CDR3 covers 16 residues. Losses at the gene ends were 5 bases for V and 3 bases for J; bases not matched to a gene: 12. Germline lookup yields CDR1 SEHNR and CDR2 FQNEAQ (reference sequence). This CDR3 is CASSKNQRTGRYEQYF. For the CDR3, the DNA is TGTGCCAGCAGCAAAAACCAACGGACAGGGCGCTACGAGCAGTACTTC.

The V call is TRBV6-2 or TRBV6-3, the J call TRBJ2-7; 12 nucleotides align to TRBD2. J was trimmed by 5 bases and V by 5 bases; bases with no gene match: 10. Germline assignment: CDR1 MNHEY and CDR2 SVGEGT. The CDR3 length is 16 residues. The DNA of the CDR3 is TGTGCCAGCAGTCGCCCTACTAGCGGGAGGTCGGACGAGCAGTACTTC. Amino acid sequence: CASSRPTSGRSDEQYF.

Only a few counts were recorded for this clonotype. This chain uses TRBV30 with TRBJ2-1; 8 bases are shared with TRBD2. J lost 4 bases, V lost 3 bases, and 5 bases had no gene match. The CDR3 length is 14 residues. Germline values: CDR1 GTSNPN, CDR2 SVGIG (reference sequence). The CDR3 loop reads CAWRGGRSYNEQFF. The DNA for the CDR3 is TGTGCCTGGAGGGGCGGGAGGTCTTACAATGAGCAGTTCTTC.

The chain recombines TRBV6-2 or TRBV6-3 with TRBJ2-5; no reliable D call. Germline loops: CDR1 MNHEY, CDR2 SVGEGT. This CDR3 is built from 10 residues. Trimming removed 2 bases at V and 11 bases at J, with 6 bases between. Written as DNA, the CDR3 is TGTGCCAGCAGTTACCCCCCACAGTACTTC. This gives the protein CASSYPPQYF.